The sequence of this T cell receptor beta chain was determined in a study of CXCR3-negative and CXCR3-positive naive CD8 T cells. Study observations and caveats: CXCR3-positive naive cells had more hydrophobic TRB CDR3s than CXCR3-negative naive cells.

This CDR3 contains 16 residues. From germline, CDR1 is DFQATT and CDR2 SNEGSKA (reference sequence). As for this clonotype: Its antigen is not known.

TRB cDNA libraries were made by UMI-labeled 5' RACE. TCRdb re-analyzed the 5' RACE reads; it lists each CDR3 protein once, without DNA. The sample totals 84,000 or so distinct CDR3 sequences. Each CD8+ T cell subset was sorted in triplicate, a few hundred thousand cells each. J is TRBJ2-1 and V is TRBV20-1; TCRdb proposes TRBD2, but this gene call is untestable without DNA. This TCR came from a human donor in good health. Some clones in this sample may be carry-over from other donors' samples. The material sequenced was naive CXCR3- CD8+ T cells from blood. Subset reported: CD45RO-CCR7+CD27+CD95- naive CD8+ T cells lacking CXCR3 (TNR3-). The CDR3 spells CSARKPYHRPYNEQFF.